Sequencing of this TCR beta chain was carried out in a study of blood T cell repertoires in COVID-19 (dated by TCRdb to the early 2020s). As for the study more broadly: Samples from collaborators originated in the United States, Italy and Spain and spanned both the acute and convalescent phases of COVID-19. The material from the prospective study consisted of cDNA or gDNA derived from T cells, B-cell-depleted T cells, or PBMCs. The dataset comprised deeply sampled blood TCRbeta repertoires from subjects exposed to, actively infected with, or recovered from COVID-19. A freely available public database, intended as a resource for researchers studying the immune response to SARS-CoV-2, is where the repertoires were released. Samples were obtained from the ongoing ImmuneRACE study (first 160 participants) and from some 1,200 subjects provided by 6 global collaborators. Nearly every sample came with metadata listing a de-identified subject ID, COVID-19 status, age in years and sex. Where available, HLA class I and class II types were obtained from metadata supplied by the sample provider rather than from assay-based typing.

TCRbeta CDR3 regions were amplified from genomic DNA using the immunoSEQ Assay, a bias-controlled multiplex PCR. As for the original processing: The number of nucleated cells in each sample was estimated by amplification of reference gene primers within the assay. To quantify the absolute abundance of each unique TCRbeta CDR3 rearrangement, sequence reads were collapsed and filtered. For each sample, productive Simpson clonality was calculated as the square root of Simpson's diversity index across productive rearrangements. The immuneACCESS repertoire file appears here via TCRdb, limited to in-frame rearrangements. These files lack a portion of the clones; in checked studies, under half of the deficit traces to unresolved V genes, and the cause of the others is not known. Clone size and the V and J calls come from that table; the DNA yielded D and trimming. Present in this sample are about 210,000 clones, over 60% of which were seen just once. Jointly, the top ten make up 5.5% to 8.5% of the sample.

Details on this clone: Its specific antigen is unknown. It has no much larger one-base neighbor in the sample; base qualities were not kept.

Collaborating institutions collected whole blood in K2EDTA tubes following their own protocols. For TCRbeta analysis, collaborator samples were shipped as frozen whole blood, as isolated PBMCs, or as DNA extracted from either sample type. Broader findings and caveats from the paper: The amount of clinical and demographic metadata varied by source and participant and was provided uncurated.

Reading the germline V gene gives CDR1 MNHNS and CDR2 SASEGT. The CDR3, cysteine through phenylalanine, is 15 amino acids long. The DNA shown is the 45-base CDR3, in frame from base 1. The trim is 3 bases for V and 5 bases for J, with a gap of 13 bases between the germline ends. The sequence links TRBV6-1 to TRBJ2-2; tentative D gene TRBD1, with 5 bases matching. The sample taken for sequencing was peripheral blood. This clonotype originated in a woman aged 70-85 years with acute or convalescent COVID-19. The DNA sequence is as follows: TGTGCCAGCAGTGAGAACCCCAGGGTTACCGGGGAGCTGTTTTTT. Translated, it gives CASSENPRVTGELFF.